Below are 14 T cell receptor beta chains sequenced from a single sample in a study of T cell changes during pregnancy in multiple sclerosis. Using immunoSEQ multiplex PCR, the repertoire was profiled, and TCRdb retains in-frame clones only, with some absent. The table shows about 36,000 clones, with about 91% occurring only once. Here the sequenced sample was CD8+ T cells from peripheral blood mononuclear cells, taken in the third trimester of pregnancy. These receptors were taken from a female donor with multiple sclerosis, enrolled in a pregnancy study.

The rearrangement links TRBV19 to TRBJ2-1, with 10 bases identical to TRBD1. V trimming: 3 bases; J trimming: 6 bases; junction bases outside the gene matches: 8. Germline V CDR1 and CDR2: LNHDA, SQIVND (reference sequence). The CDR3 is made up of 16 amino acids. Here the CDR3 DNA reads TGTGCCAGTAGTATTAGAGGACAGGGGGTCATCAATGAGCAGTTCTTC. Protein sequence: CASSIRGQGVINEQFF. The full variable domain, its missing parts supplied by reference TRBV19 and TRBJ2-1, is DGGITQSPKYLFRKEGQNVTLSCEQNLNHDAMYWYRQDPGQGLRLIYYSQIVNDFQKGDIAEGYSVSREKKESFPLTVTSAQKNPTAFYLCASSIRGQGVINEQFFGPGTRLTVL.

This rearrangement joins TRBV4-3 to TRBJ2-1; TRBD2 matches at 7 bases. This CDR3 contains 16 residues. With V trimmed by 5 bases and J by 0 bases, 7 bases remained unmatched. The germline gives CDR1 LGHNA, CDR2 YSLEER. The CDR3 nucleotides are TGCGCCAGCAGCTCCCGACTAGCCCCCTCCTACAATGAGCAGTTCTTC. Protein: CASSSRLAPSYNEQFF.

The rearrangement joins TRBV11-2 to TRBJ2-7, with TRBD2 identical over 12 bases. CDR1 and CDR2 (germline): SGHAT, FQNNGV. After removal of 5 bases from V and 0 bases from J, the junction contained 8 bases not matched to a gene. CDR3 length equals 17 residues. The CDR3 nucleotides are TGTGCCAGCAGCGACCGACTAGCGGGGGTTCGCTCCTACGAGCAGTACTTC. Its translation: CASSDRLAGVRSYEQYF.

J is TRBJ2-1 and V is TRBV6-5; TRBD2 is a possible D gene (5 bases). Looked up from germline, CDR1 is MNHEY and CDR2 is SVGAGI. The V gene lost 0 bases and the J gene lost 6 bases, with 9 bases spanning the gap. The CDR3 totals 14 residues. The DNA of the CDR3 is TGTGCCAGCAGTTACTCGGTAGCGTCCAATGAGCAGTTCTTC. Translated, it gives CASSYSVASNEQFF.

This chain connects TRBV6-5 to TRBJ2-5; maybe TRBD2 (5 bases). The end of the DNA fits TRBJ2-7 better, so the J call may be wrong. In germline, CDR1 is MNHEY, CDR2 SVGAGI. The CDR3 consists of 15 residues. The CDR3, as DNA: TGTGCCAGCAGTTACACCGACGGGGTATCCTACGAGCAGTACTTC. It encodes CASSYTDGVSYEQYF.

In its sample, this clone was seen once. The rearrangement uses TRBV19 and TRBJ1-3; TRBD1 aligns across 9 bases. The CDR3 sequence is 15 residues long. With V trimmed by 10 bases and J by 2 bases, 9 bases remained unmatched. Germline assignment: CDR1 LNHDA and CDR2 SQIVND (reference sequence). The CDR3 DNA follows: TGTGCCACAACTCTGGACAGGGGTACTGGAAACACCATATATTTT. It encodes CATTLDRGTGNTIYF.

This chain links TRBV10-2 with TRBJ2-2; 8 positions match TRBD2. V lost 0 bases to trimming and J lost 7 bases; unmatched junction nucleotides: 7. The CDR3 contains 16 residues. Germline loops: CDR1 WSHSY, CDR2 SAAADI. Here the CDR3 DNA reads TGCGCCAGCAGTGAGTCCTTGGGACTAGAGGGCGGGGAGCTGTTTTTT. This gives the protein CASSESLGLEGGELFF.

The chain combines TRBV7-9 with TRBJ2-4; 10 nucleotides line up with TRBD2. V lost 1 base to trimming and J lost 8 bases; unmatched junction nucleotides: 5. The germline V gene encodes CDR1 SEHNR and CDR2 FQNEAQ (reference sequence). The CDR3 runs to 15 residues. CDR3 residues: CASSLGTSGGDIQYF. CDR3 bases: TGTGCCAGCAGCTTAGGGACTAGCGGCGGGGACATTCAGTACTTC.

V gene TRBV11-2 combines with J gene TRBJ2-7; 10 bases agree with TRBD1. The V gene end was trimmed by 5 bases and the J gene end by 6 bases; junction bases not matched to a gene: 10. Germline loops: CDR1 SGHAT, CDR2 FQNNGV. This CDR3 is 15 amino acids long. In DNA form, the CDR3 reads TGTGCCAGCAGCGTACGACAGGGGGCGCGGGGCGAGCAGTACTTC. It specifies CASSVRQGARGEQYF.

In regard to this clone: The sample has other DNA sequences that encode this CDR3 too. CDR3 protein: CASSLRGMYEQYF. DNA for the CDR3: TGTGCCAGCAGCTTGAGGGGCATGTACGAGCAGTACTTC. V and J are TRBV5-4 and TRBJ2-7; perhaps TRBD1 as D (5 bases). The ends were cut back, 1 base at V and 4 bases at J, with 9 bases in the middle. Looked up from germline, CDR1 is SGHNT and CDR2 is YYREEE (reference sequence). The CDR3 loop spans 13 amino acids.

The chain recombines TRBV7-2 with TRBJ1-1; D might be TRBD1 (5 bases). CDR1 is SGHTA and CDR2 is FQGNSA in the germline V gene. Trimming pared 2 bases from V and 1 base from J, leaving 11 bases between. There are 15 residues in the CDR3. CDR3 nucleotides: TGTGCCAGCAGCTTAAGTCGGCAGGGGAACACTGAAGCTTTCTTT. This translates into CASSLSRQGNTEAFF.

This chain joins TRBV10-2 and TRBJ2-1; 8 nucleotides match TRBD1. Germline V gene lookup returns CDR1 WSHSY and CDR2 SAAADI. Trimming removed 3 bases from V and 4 bases from J; junction bases left unmatched: 20. This CDR3 contains 20 residues. The CDR3 DNA reads TGCGCCAGCAGTGACCCAGACAGGGGCCCGAGTCGCTATGGGTACAATGAGCAGTTCTTC. This sequence encodes CASSDPDRGPSRYGYNEQFF.

V and J are TRBV27 and TRBJ2-2; a possible D gene is TRBD1 (6 bases). The CDR3 extends over 15 amino acids. V lost 4 bases and J lost 1, with 10 bases in between. Germline CDR1 MNHEY, CDR2 SMNVEV (reference sequence). The CDR3 region is CASSWGQWNTGELFF. CDR3 DNA sequence: TGTGCCAGCAGTTGGGGGCAGTGGAACACCGGGGAGCTGTTTTTT.

The chain uses TRBV7-8 and TRBJ2-7; weak D call: TRBD1 (6 bases). CDR3 length: 16 residues. The germline V gene has CDR1 SGHVS and CDR2 FQNEAQ. Trimming removed 1 base at V and 0 bases at J, with 13 bases between. The CDR3 DNA reads as TGTGCCAGCAGCTTAGTGGGGGCCACAGTCTCCTACGAGCAGTACTTC. Translation: CASSLVGATVSYEQYF.